This is a list of T cell receptor beta chains from one sample in a study of shared clonotypes between healthy human individuals. Clones were read by immunoSEQ multiplex PCR, and TCRdb kept only the in-frame ones, dropping some. The sample records approximately 2.5 million clones, approximately 93% being singletons. Sequences were obtained from naive CD4+ T cells from PBMCs. The receptors come from a man between 18 and 35 years old in good health. Some clones in this sample may be carry-over from other donors' samples. The CDR3 runs from the conserved cysteine through the conserved F or W. D genes are given only for firm matches. Rows may omit the clone size; those that give it use once, few, many or a size class.

d_gene: .; v_gene: TRBV10-1; len: 16; j_gene: TRBJ2-6; abundance: .; CDR3nt: TGCGCCAGCAGTACCCGGATGGGCTCTGGGGCCAACGTCCTGACTTTC; CDR3aa: CASSTRMGSGANVLTF
d_gene: TRBD2; v_gene: TRBV27; len: 14; j_gene: TRBJ2-7; abundance: .; CDR3nt: TGTGCCAGCAGTCGCCCGGGAGGGTCCTACGAGCAGTACTTC; CDR3aa: CASSRPGGSYEQYF
d_gene: .; v_gene: TRBV28; len: 13; j_gene: TRBJ1-1; abundance: .; CDR3nt: TGTGCCAGCTCCCAGGGCTCGTACACTGAAGCTTTCTTT; CDR3aa: CASSQGSYTEAFF
d_gene: .; v_gene: TRBV10-3; len: 14; j_gene: TRBJ2-1; abundance: .; CDR3nt: TGTGCCATCAGGCGGGCGGACTCCTACAATGAGCAGTTCTTC; CDR3aa: CAIRRADSYNEQFF
d_gene: .; v_gene: TRBV7-2; len: 17; j_gene: TRBJ2-7; abundance: .; CDR3nt: TGTGCCAGCAGCTTACCCCCCAACGGGCAGGGATCCAACGAGCAGTACTTC; CDR3aa: CASSLPPNGQGSNEQYF
d_gene: TRBD1; v_gene: TRBV28; len: 15; j_gene: TRBJ1-5; abundance: .; CDR3nt: TGTGCCAGCAGTCTCCCGACAGGGGGAGGTCAGCCCCAGCATTTT; CDR3aa: CASSLPTGGGQPQHF
d_gene: .; v_gene: TRBV6-5; len: 14; j_gene: TRBJ1-1; abundance: .; CDR3nt: TGTGCCAGCAGTTCCCCCTCGGAGAACACTGAAGCTTTCTTT; CDR3aa: CASSSPSENTEAFF
d_gene: TRBD1; v_gene: TRBV5-4; len: 19; j_gene: TRBJ1-3; abundance: .; CDR3nt: TGTGCCAGCAGCTTTTCTTTGTTTGGGACAGGGGGACCTGGAAACACCATATATTTT; CDR3aa: CASSFSLFGTGGPGNTIYF
d_gene: TRBD1; v_gene: TRBV15; len: 14; j_gene: TRBJ2-7; abundance: .; CDR3nt: TGTGCCACCAGCCTACGGACAGGGGCCTACGAGCAGTACTTC; CDR3aa: CATSLRTGAYEQYF
d_gene: .; v_gene: TRBV27; len: 15; j_gene: TRBJ2-3; abundance: .; CDR3nt: TGTGCCAGCAGTTTTCTGGCAGCCTTCACAGATACGCAGTATTTT; CDR3aa: CASSFLAAFTDTQYF
d_gene: .; v_gene: TRBV5-6; len: 13; j_gene: TRBJ2-1; abundance: .; CDR3nt: TGTGCCAGCAGCTTGGCCCAGTCCAATGAGCAGTTCTTC; CDR3aa: CASSLAQSNEQFF
d_gene: .; v_gene: TRBV7-2; len: 16; j_gene: TRBJ1-1; abundance: .; CDR3nt: TGTGCCAGCAGCTTAGCAGGTTGGAGGGGACGTGGTGAAGCTTTCTTT; CDR3aa: CASSLAGWRGRGEAFF
d_gene: TRBD2; v_gene: TRBV19; len: 15; j_gene: TRBJ2-7; abundance: .; CDR3nt: TGTGCCAGTAGTCAGACTAGCGGGAGTCCGTACGAGCAGTACTTC; CDR3aa: CASSQTSGSPYEQYF
d_gene: .; v_gene: TRBV6-6; len: 14; j_gene: TRBJ1-2; abundance: once; CDR3nt: TGTGCCAGCAGTTACGGAACAGGGAACGGGGGCTACACCTTC; CDR3aa: CASSYGTGNGGYTF
d_gene: .; v_gene: TRBV28; len: 13; j_gene: TRBJ2-3; abundance: .; CDR3nt: TGTGCCAGCAGTTTGCCAGGGACCGATACGCAGTATTTT; CDR3aa: CASSLPGTDTQYF
d_gene: TRBD2; v_gene: TRBV5-1; len: 16; j_gene: TRBJ2-3; abundance: .; CDR3nt: TGCGCCAGCAGCTTCAACGGACTAGCGGGAGCTGATACGCAGTATTTT; CDR3aa: CASSFNGLAGADTQYF